This TCR beta chain is from a study of T cells in Graves' hyperthyroidism and ophthalmopathy (dated by TCRdb to between 2017 and 2020). With regard to the full study: Peripheral blood samples were taken at initial diagnosis, before any treatment was given. A discovery cohort of 95 to 100 patients, about 43 with Graves' ophthalmopathy and approximately 60 with stable Graves' hyperthyroidism, was used to find distinguishing TCR V-J signatures. An independent validation cohort of around 19 hyperthyroidism patients and 17 patients who later progressed to ophthalmopathy tested prospective prediction of ophthalmopathy. For training and testing, the 100 patients in the discovery cohort were randomly divided in a 7:3 ratio. In addition, the study compared T-cell repertoires in thyroid tissue and in blood from five to seven Graves' hyperthyroidism patients. After sampling, hyperthyroidism patients received methimazole starting at 30 mg daily, and ophthalmopathy patients received high-dose intravenous methylprednisolone. According to the paper, TCR Vbeta CDR3 sequencing was carried out on approximately 140 peripheral blood samples, which came from under 50 ophthalmopathy, some 73 hyperthyroidism and about 17 progressor patients.

General study outcomes and caveats: No statistical method was used to set the sample size in advance, and investigators knew the group allocation. Ophthalmopathy was separated from stable hyperthyroidism by a 13 V-J signature model, with around 90% sensitivity and around 81% specificity obtained in cross-validation and 80%/75% obtained in testing. Most expanded thyroid clonotypes (frequency above 0.001) were also detected in blood, a finding suggesting that blood repertoires may reflect thyroid immune responses. In validation, the model predicted progression to ophthalmopathy with over 60% sensitivity and 72.22% specificity, a median of approximately 6.7 months before onset.

Per the germline V gene (reference sequence), GTSNPN is the CDR1 and SVGIG is the CDR2. Reading from cysteine to phenylalanine, the CDR3 counts 13 amino acids. CDR3 DNA only is kept here, 39 bases in frame from base 1. TCR beta CDR3 regions were amplified from RNA transcripts. A first-round RT-PCR of the TCR CDR3 used the HTBI primer set with the Qiagen OneStep RT-PCR kit. Libraries were constructed in a second round of multiplex PCR, after which size selection and purification were carried out. Libraries were sequenced paired-end with 100 bp reads on an Illumina HiSeq2000. Turning to the authors' computational methods: SOAPnuke was used to process the raw data, throwing out any read that contained adapters or uncalled bases, had a mean Phred below 15, or lacked an exact constant-primer or identifier match. COPE v1.2.5 was used to merge the high-quality paired reads, and each unique nucleotide sequence was defined as a clonotype. Clonotypes were aligned to IMGT TRBV, TRBD and TRBJ reference segments using MiTCR v1.1. Only V-J combinations with frequency above 0.0001, covering 99% to 99.2% of repertoires, were analysed. The TCS score was defined as F50 (clonal expansion) divided by E x V (chaos), with BLOSUM62-based TCRdist calculated between CDR3 peptides within each V-J. Welch's t-statistics and random forest reduced fewer than 550 V-J features to roughly 13, which were used in a naive Bayes classifier (R e1071). TCRdb ran its own pipeline on the public reads, namely fastp trimming at Q25 and MiXCR clone calling, and kept in-frame beta chains. CDR3 protein sequences are deduplicated, and each keeps its most common genes and DNA. The authors' filters were not applied to this entry. The sample profile shows about 400,000 distinct CDR3 sequences; approximately 13% of them were found once. Together, the top ten hold 5.3% of the sample.

Graves' hyperthyroidism was defined as stable when no progression to ophthalmopathy occurred over 18 months of follow-up. Hyperthyroidism patients were aged 18 to 65 years and newly diagnosed, with disease duration of less than 2 months. Patients with uncontrolled infections, other autoimmune diseases, pregnancy or lactation were excluded. Diagnoses were established on the basis of clinical symptoms, serum thyroxine and TRAb, thyroid ultrasound, and orbital computed tomography. PBMCs were isolated from about 9.1 ml of fresh peripheral blood by Ficoll-Paque density gradient centrifugation. Trizol reagent was used to extract total RNA, and RNA quality was then checked on an Agilent 2100 Bioanalyzer. Of note for this clonotype: Its cognate antigen has yet to be identified. One base away lies a much larger clone, so this may be a sequencing read error.

The chain employs TRBV30 and TRBJ2-7; D gene: possibly TRBD1, on 5 matching bases. The sequence was collected from a young woman with Graves' hyperthyroidism. The sequenced material came from blood. The CDR3: CARSVGRQYEQYF. The nucleotide sequence reads as follows: TGTGCCCGGAGTGTGGGGCGCCAGTACGAGCAGTACTTC.